The 15 T cell receptor beta chains below were found in one sample sequenced in a study of vaccination effects on CD4 cells after COVID-19. Some clones are missing from TCRdb's copy, which holds only in-frame ones; the method was immunoSEQ multiplex PCR. The data show about 76,000 clones, roughly three quarters seen once. Between days 10 and 11 of culture, CD4+ T cells were separated out. Their recognized antigens are unknown. The sample was CD4+ T cells from PBMCs cultured without peptide, taken before COVID-19 vaccination. These receptors all stem from a human donor who received a COVID-19 vaccine.

The chain employs TRBV24-1 and TRBJ2-6; TRBD1 might be the D (6 bases). V shed 5 bases and J shed 2 bases, with 21 bases lying between them. The germline V gene encodes CDR1 KGHDR and CDR2 SFDVKD. CDR3 size: 19 residues. The CDR3 loop reads CATSGVRGHPVTGANVLTF. DNA for the CDR3: TGTGCCACCAGTGGCGTCCGGGGACACCCCGTGACTGGGGCCAACGTCCTGACTTTC.

This chain uses TRBV11-2 with TRBJ1-2; a possible D gene is TRBD1 (5 bases). The V end lost 1 base, the J end lost 3 bases, and 18 bases lay between the germline ends. Germline V gene lookup returns CDR1 SGHAT and CDR2 FQNNGV. CDR3 length: 17 residues. The CDR3 nucleotides are TGTGCCAGCAGCTTAGTCTTGGGACGGACGGACGACTATGGCTACACCTTC. It translates to CASSLVLGRTDDYGYTF.

This clone was recorded a few times. The rearrangement uses TRBV10-3 and TRBJ2-1; 11 nucleotides agree with TRBD1. The CDR3 is 16 residues long. Germline V gene data show CDR1 as ENHRY and CDR2 as SYGVKD. V was pared by 2 bases and J by 3 bases, with 3 bases of the junction left unmatched. As DNA, the CDR3 is TGTGCCATCAGTGAGGGGGACAGGGGGGTCTACAATGAGCAGTTCTTC. Its protein product is CAISEGDRGVYNEQFF.

CDR3 sequence reads: CASSRQPYSNQPQHF. Written as DNA, the CDR3 is TGTGCCAGCAGTAGACAGCCGTATAGCAATCAGCCCCAGCATTTT. The gene calls are TRBV28 and TRBJ1-5, with D maybe TRBD1 (5 bases). The CDR3 has 15 residues. Per germline, CDR1 MDHEN and CDR2 SYDVKM. The V gene lost 5 bases and the J gene lost 0 bases, with 11 bases spanning the gap.

V and J are TRBV24-1 and TRBJ2-2, with 7 bases matching TRBD1. Germline lookup yields CDR1 KGHDR and CDR2 SFDVKD. The CDR3 sequence is 14 residues long. Germline trimming cut 4 bases from V and 5 bases from J; bases unmatched to any gene: 3. The CDR3 region has the DNA TGTGCCACCAGTGACCCGACAGGGACCGGGGAGCTGTTTTTT. As protein: CATSDPTGTGELFF.

The chain recombines TRBV10-1 with TRBJ2-7, with 7 nucleotides matching TRBD1. CDR3 length: 12 residues. Trimming at V came to 8 bases and at J to 4 bases, leaving 5 bases not matched to a gene. Germline loops: CDR1 WNHNN, CDR2 SYGVQD (reference sequence). CDR3 in DNA: TGCGCCAGCCGGGACAGTCAATACGAGCAGTACGTC. It yields the protein CASRDSQYEQYV.

This chain joins TRBV18 and TRBJ2-3; D is unclear. CDR3 size: 15 residues. V shed 4 bases and J shed 0 bases, with 11 bases lying between them. Germline V lookup: CDR1 KGHSH, CDR2 LQKENI. CDR3 coding DNA: TGTGCCAGCTCACAGTATGGAGCTAGCACAGATACGCAGTATTTT. Amino acid sequence: CASSQYGASTDTQYF.

The chain couples TRBV5-1 to TRBJ2-3; 11 nucleotides line up with TRBD2. Germline V gene data show CDR1 as SGHRS and CDR2 as YFSETQ. The CDR3 consists of 17 residues. Trimming at V came to 0 bases and at J to 0 bases, leaving 3 bases not matched to a gene. In DNA form, the CDR3 reads TGCGCCAGCAGCTTGGGACTAGCGGGGACTAGCACAGATACGCAGTATTTT. Protein sequence: CASSLGLAGTSTDTQYF.

This clone was counted a few times. The chain combines TRBV18 with TRBJ1-2; D unclear. CDR1 KGHSH and CDR2 LQKENI come from the germline V gene. The CDR3 is made up of 15 amino acids. With 4 bases removed from V and 6 bases from J, the gap between germline ends came to 18 bases. This CDR3 reads CASSLSLGGQNGYTF. The CDR3 bases are TGTGCCAGCTCACTTTCTCTAGGAGGGCAGAATGGCTACACCTTC.

This chain uses TRBV6-1 with TRBJ1-5; D is possibly TRBD1 (6 bases). The CDR3 consists of 15 residues. Germline CDR1 and CDR2: MNHNS and SASEGT. V was cut by 2 bases and J by 9 bases, with 17 bases left in between. This CDR3 reads CASSEKWDTGMPQHF. The CDR3 nucleotides read TGTGCCAGCAGTGAAAAGTGGGACACAGGGATGCCCCAGCATTTT.

CDR3 protein: CASREGGTSYEQYV. The CDR3 nucleotides read TGCGCCAGCCGGGAGGGAGGGACTTCCTACGAGCAGTACGTC. V usage is TRBV10-2 and J usage is TRBJ2-7; 8 bases match TRBD2. The germline CDR1 and CDR2 sequences are WSHSY and SAAADI. Trimming cost V 8 bases and J 1 base; bases outside gene matches: 7. The CDR3 consists of 14 residues.

The chain couples TRBV2 to TRBJ2-3; D ambiguous. Trimming removed 6 bases at V and 2 bases at J, with 3 bases between. This CDR3 has 11 amino acids. CDR1 and CDR2 (germline): SNHLY, FYNNEI. The CDR3 nucleotides are TGTGCCAGCAGGACCACAGATACGCAGTATTTT. This encodes CASRTTDTQYF.

The chain joins TRBV6-5 to TRBJ2-7; 9 bases are a match to TRBD2. This CDR3 is built from 15 residues. Germline assignment: CDR1 MNHEY and CDR2 SVGAGI. V shed 4 bases, J shed 0 bases, and the junction held 4 bases outside the gene matches. CDR3 sequence: CASSLTSGNSYEQYV. CDR3 DNA: TGTGCCAGCAGTTTGACTAGCGGTAACTCCTACGAGCAGTACGTC.

This chain joins TRBV5-5 and TRBJ2-7, with D tentatively TRBD2 (7 bases). V was pared by 5 bases and J by 2 bases, with 14 bases between. CDR1 and CDR2 (germline): SGHKS, YYEKEE (reference sequence). CDR3 size: 14 residues. The CDR3 here is CASRLPGGAYEQYV. DNA of the CDR3: TGTGCCAGCAGGCTCCCGGGGGGCGCCTACGAGCAGTACGTC.

This chain joins TRBV2 and TRBJ1-2; D is possibly TRBD1 (5 bases). The CDR3 runs to 12 residues. Germline CDR1 and CDR2: SNHLY and FYNNEI. The V end lost 2 bases, the J end lost 8 bases, and 9 bases lay between the germline ends. The CDR3 reads CASSERGWGYTF. The CDR3 DNA reads as TGTGCCAGCAGTGAAAGGGGTTGGGGCTACACCTTC.